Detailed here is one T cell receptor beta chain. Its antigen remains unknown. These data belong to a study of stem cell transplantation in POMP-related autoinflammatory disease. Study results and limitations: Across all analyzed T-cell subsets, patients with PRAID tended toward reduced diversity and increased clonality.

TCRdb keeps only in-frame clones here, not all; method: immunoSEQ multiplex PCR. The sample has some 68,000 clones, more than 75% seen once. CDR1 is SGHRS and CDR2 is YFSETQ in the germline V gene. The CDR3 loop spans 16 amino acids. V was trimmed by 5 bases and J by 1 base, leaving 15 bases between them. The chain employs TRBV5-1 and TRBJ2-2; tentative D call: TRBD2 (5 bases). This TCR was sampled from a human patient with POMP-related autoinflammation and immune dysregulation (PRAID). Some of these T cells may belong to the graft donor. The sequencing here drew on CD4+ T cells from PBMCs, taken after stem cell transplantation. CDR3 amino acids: CASRKTGSQNTGELFF. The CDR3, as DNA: TGCGCCAGCAGAAAAACGGGGTCGCAGAACACCGGGGAGCTGTTTTTT.